This TCR beta chain came from a study of T cell responses to AZD1222 COVID-19 vaccine. CDR1 is MNHEY and CDR2 is SVGEGT in the germline V gene. The V gene end was trimmed by 5 bases and the J gene end by 4 bases; junction bases not matched to a gene: 11. The CDR3 has 16 residues. TCRdb's copy holds only in-frame clones and misses some; the assay was immunoSEQ multiplex PCR. Of some 110,000 clones in the sample, around nine tenths were seen once. The chain joins TRBV6-2 or TRBV6-3 to TRBJ1-2; 9 positions agree with TRBD1. The sequencing here drew on peripheral blood, taken 28 days after the second dose of the MenACWY control vaccine. This clonotype was obtained from an adult who received the MenACWY meningococcal vaccine as a control. This CDR3 reads CASSPLPDRGSYGYTF. CDR3 sequence (DNA): TGTGCCAGCAGTCCACTTCCCGACAGGGGGAGCTATGGCTACACCTTC.